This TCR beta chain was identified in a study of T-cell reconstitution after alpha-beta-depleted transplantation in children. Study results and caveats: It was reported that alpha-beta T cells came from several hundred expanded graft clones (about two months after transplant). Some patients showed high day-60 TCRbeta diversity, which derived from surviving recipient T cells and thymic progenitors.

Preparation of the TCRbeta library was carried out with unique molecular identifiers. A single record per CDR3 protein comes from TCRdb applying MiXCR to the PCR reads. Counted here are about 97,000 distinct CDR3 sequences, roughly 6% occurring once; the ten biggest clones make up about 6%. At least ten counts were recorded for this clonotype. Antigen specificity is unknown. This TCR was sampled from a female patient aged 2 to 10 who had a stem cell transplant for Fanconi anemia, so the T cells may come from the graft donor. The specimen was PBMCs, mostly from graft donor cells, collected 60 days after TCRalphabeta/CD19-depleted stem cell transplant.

The CDR3 region is CASRTWTAPPYEQYF. CDR3 DNA sequence: TGTGCCAGCAGGACCTGGACAGCTCCTCCCTACGAGCAGTACTTC. V and J are TRBV6-5 and TRBJ2-7; D is possibly TRBD1 (6 bases). Germline V gene sequence: CDR1 MNHEY, CDR2 SVGAGI. With 6 bases removed from V and 2 bases from J, the gap between germline ends came to 17 bases. The CDR3 covers 15 residues.